Shown below are 26 T cell receptor beta chains from a single sample sequenced in a study of T-cell reconstitution after alpha-beta-depleted transplantation in children. The TCRbeta library incorporated unique molecular identifiers. In TCRdb, the PCR reads were re-called with MiXCR into one record per CDR3 protein. The sample consists of almost 500,000 distinct CDR3 sequences, approximately 12% of them appearing once. The sequencing used PBMCs from the stem cell graft donor, collected from the stem cell graft. All receptors come from a human donor who donated a stem cell graft to a child with combined immunodeficiency.

V gene TRBV7-2 combines with J gene TRBJ2-7; 7 bases agree with TRBD2. This CDR3 has 15 amino acids. Trimming cost V 4 bases and J 5 bases; bases outside gene matches: 11. The V gene's germline CDR1 is SGHTA and CDR2 FQGNSA. This CDR3 reads CASSSAPGLRNEQYF. The CDR3 coding sequence is TGTGCCAGCAGCTCCGCGCCGGGACTACGAAACGAGCAGTACTTC. Using reference TRBV7-2 and TRBJ2-7 for the parts outside the CDR3, the full variable domain is GAGVSQSPSNKVTEKGKDVELRCDPISGHTALYWYRQSLGQGLEFLIYFQGNSAPDKSGLPSDRFSAERTGGSVSTLTIQRTQQEDSAVYLCASSSAPGLRNEQYFGPGTRLTVT.

The CDR3 DNA reads as TGTGCCAGCAGTTTAGAATACGGGCGGACTGAAGCTTTCTTT. Encoded protein: CASSLEYGRTEAFF. The chain joins TRBV27 to TRBJ1-1; D not certain. Germline assignment: CDR1 MNHEY and CDR2 SMNVEV (reference sequence). Trimming pared 2 bases from V and 5 bases from J, leaving 12 bases between. The CDR3 runs 14 residues.

This clonotype was seen ten or more times. The junction shows a germline mismatch at one end, possibly a read error. The chain links TRBV5-1 to TRBJ1-1; TRBD1 matches at 11 bases. The CDR3 contains 14 residues. The germline V gene has CDR1 SGHRS and CDR2 YFSETQ. The CDR3 DNA follows: TGTGCCAGCAGCCGGGACAGGGGGAATACTGAAGCTTTCTTT. It translates to CASSRDRGNTEAFF.

The sample holds a few counts of this clonotype. V usage is TRBV20-1 and J usage is TRBJ2-7; 9 bases agree with TRBD2. This CDR3 has 14 residues. Germline trimming cut 4 bases from V and 3 bases from J; bases unmatched to any gene: 7. Germline V lookup: CDR1 DFQATT, CDR2 SNEGSKA (reference sequence). The CDR3, as DNA: TGCAGTGCTACGGGGCTAGCGGGGTACTACGAGCAGTACTTC. Translation gives CSATGLAGYYEQYF.

In this sample, this clonotype turned up a few times. The chain combines TRBV6-2 or TRBV6-3 with TRBJ2-7; 9 positions match TRBD1. The CDR3 has 14 amino acids. The germline gives CDR1 MNHEY, CDR2 SVGEGT. The V segment lost 6 bases and the J segment 3 bases; nucleotides outside the gene matches: 6. DNA for the CDR3: TGTGCCAGCAGCCCCGGGACAGGGCACTACGAGCAGTACTTC. Amino acid sequence: CASSPGTGHYEQYF.

This clonotype was observed many times. V and J are TRBV6-5 and TRBJ1-5; 7 bases are a match to TRBD1. With 6 bases clipped from V and 4 bases from J, the junction kept 9 bases outside the gene matches. Germline values: CDR1 MNHEY, CDR2 SVGAGI. This CDR3 region has 15 residues. The DNA of the CDR3 is TGTGCCAGCAGCCATGGGACAGCAAATAATCAGCCCCAGCATTTT. Translation: CASSHGTANNQPQHF.

The chain has TRBV25-1 and TRBJ2-5; 7 positions match TRBD2. V gave up 5 bases and J gave up 3 bases; unmatched junction bases: 18. CDR3 length equals 18 residues. Germline CDR1 MGHDK, CDR2 SYGVNS. CDR3 in DNA: TGTGCCAGCAGTCCGTGGGTGGGAGGGCCGGGAATGGAAGAGACCCAGTACTTC. Translated: CASSPWVGGPGMEETQYF.

This clonotype was seen ten or more times. The chain is built from TRBV10-3 and TRBJ2-5; D unresolved. The V end was cut by 4 bases, the J end by 1 base, with 7 bases between. The CDR3 has 13 amino acids. Germline V gene sequence: CDR1 ENHRY, CDR2 SYGVKD. The CDR3, as DNA: TGTGCCATCAGTGGACGGAGCCAAGAGACCCAGTACTTC. Its protein product is CAISGRSQETQYF.

This chain connects TRBV9 to TRBJ2-7; D unclear. Looked up from germline, CDR1 is SGDLS and CDR2 is YYNGEE. This CDR3 comprises 14 residues. V was cut by 0 bases and J by 0 bases, with 7 bases left in between. CDR3 amino acids: CASSVGWSSYEQYF. CDR3 nucleotides: TGTGCCAGCAGCGTAGGATGGAGCTCCTACGAGCAGTACTTC.

This clonotype was observed many times. The chain links TRBV29-1 to TRBJ2-4; 8 bases fit TRBD1. After removal of 4 bases from V and 4 bases from J, the junction contained 6 bases not matched to a gene. The CDR3 runs to 14 residues. Germline assignment: CDR1 SQVTM and CDR2 ANQGSEA. The CDR3 reads CSVGLRTGKNIQYF. CDR3 DNA sequence: TGCAGCGTTGGTCTCCGGACAGGGAAAAACATTCAGTACTTC.

This rearrangement joins TRBV15 to TRBJ2-5; 10 bases align to TRBD1. The CDR3 has 19 residues. Losses at the gene ends were 3 bases for V and 0 bases for J; bases not matched to a gene: 13. CDR1 and CDR2 from the germline V gene are LNHNV and YYDKDF (reference sequence). The CDR3 loop reads CATSSSRQGAYPYQETQYF. The CDR3 DNA reads TGTGCCACCAGCAGCTCCAGACAGGGGGCCTACCCCTACCAAGAGACCCAGTACTTC.

The V gene is TRBV15, the J gene TRBJ2-7; D call uncertain. Germline CDR1 LNHNV, CDR2 YYDKDF (reference sequence). CDR3 size: 15 residues. V lost 0 bases and J lost 0, with 9 bases in between. CDR3 in DNA: TGTGCCACCAGCAGAGATCATGTTCTCTCCTACGAGCAGTACTTC. As protein: CATSRDHVLSYEQYF.

The chain carries TRBV14 and TRBJ2-7; tentative D call: TRBD1 (6 bases). CDR1 and CDR2 from the germline V gene are SGHDN and FVKESK. V lost 1 base and J lost 2, with 12 bases in between. The CDR3 consists of 15 residues. CDR3 nucleotides: TGTGCCAGCAGCCAAGGTAGAGGGGGAACCTACGAGCAGTACTTC. It specifies CASSQGRGGTYEQYF.

V gene TRBV20-1 combines with J gene TRBJ1-2, with D perhaps TRBD1 (5 bases). Between the trimmed V and J ends, which lost 3 bases and 5 bases, there was a span of 13 bases. The CDR3 extends over 13 amino acids. The germline CDR1 and CDR2 sequences are DFQATT and SNEGSKA (reference sequence). The CDR3 coding sequence is TGCAGTGCTAGCAGGGTAGACCCTTATGGCTACACCTTC. It translates to CSASRVDPYGYTF.

This clonotype was counted only a few times. This chain connects TRBV6-5 to TRBJ2-7; D is unclear. Trimming cost V 4 bases and J 3 bases, with 10 bases left between them. The germline CDR1 and CDR2 sequences are MNHEY and SVGAGI. This CDR3 spans 13 amino acids. For the CDR3, the DNA is TGTGCCAGCAGTTTGGGCAGCCTCTACGAGCAGTACTTC. This gives the protein CASSLGSLYEQYF.

The chain links TRBV6-1 to TRBJ2-2, with TRBD2 matching over 7 bases. CDR1 is MNHNS and CDR2 is SASEGT in the germline V gene. The trim removed 2 bases at V and 2 bases at J, leaving 8 bases unmatched. The CDR3 has 17 amino acids. CDR3 DNA: TGTGCCAGCAGTGAAAGGAGAGCGGGGACTAACACCGGGGAGCTGTTTTTT. Translation gives CASSERRAGTNTGELFF.

Ten or more counts support this clonotype. This chain connects TRBV10-3 to TRBJ1-1, with unresolved D. V was cut by 6 bases and J by 3 bases, with 17 bases left in between. The CDR3 totals 15 residues. Germline V lookup: CDR1 ENHRY, CDR2 SYGVKD. CDR3 sequence reads: CAISRRVSSDTEAFF. Here the CDR3 DNA reads TGTGCCATCAGCCGACGGGTCTCTTCTGACACTGAAGCTTTCTTT.

J is TRBJ1-2 and V is TRBV6-2 or TRBV6-3; tentatively, D is TRBD1 (5 bases). Looked up from germline, CDR1 is MNHEY and CDR2 is SVGEGT. CDR3 length equals 17 residues. The germline V and J ends were trimmed by 8 bases and 8 bases, with 30 bases remaining between them. CDR3 loop: CASGALGLGLILGGYTF. CDR3 coding DNA: TGTGCCAGCGGGGCGCTAGGACTCGGACTGATCCTAGGAGGCTACACCTTC.

This clonotype was seen a handful of times. V is TRBV7-2 and J is TRBJ2-1, with 7 positions matching TRBD1. Per germline, CDR1 SGHTA and CDR2 FQGNSA. The CDR3 covers 17 residues. The V and J ends lost 0 bases and 6 bases, in that order; junction bases with no gene match: 11. Here the CDR3 DNA reads TGTGCCAGCAGCTTAGCGATGGGGCAGGGGGTCCCCAATGAGCAGTTCTTC. Translated, it gives CASSLAMGQGVPNEQFF.

The chain employs TRBV5-1 and TRBJ2-1, with 8 bases aligning to TRBD2. The CDR3 is made up of 17 amino acids. Germline trimming cut 3 bases from V and 3 bases from J; bases unmatched to any gene: 11. In germline, CDR1 is SGHRS, CDR2 YFSETQ. CDR3 sequence (DNA): TGCGCCAGCAGCTATTCGATAGCGGGACCGGTCTACAATGAGCAGTTCTTC. As protein: CASSYSIAGPVYNEQFF.

This clonotype was counted a few times. This chain uses TRBV10-3 with TRBJ1-1; TRBD1 agrees at 10 bases. This CDR3 region has 15 residues. Germline CDR1 reads ENHRY; CDR2 reads SYGVKD. After removal of 6 bases from V and 1 base from J, the junction contained 5 bases not matched to a gene. CDR3 DNA sequence: TGTGCCATCAGCGACGGGACAGGGGCGAACACTGAAGCTTTCTTT. Translation: CAISDGTGANTEAFF.

V gene TRBV6-1 combines with J gene TRBJ1-6; 8 nucleotides match TRBD1. The V gene's germline CDR1 is MNHNS and CDR2 SASEGT. The CDR3 has 15 residues. Unmatched junction bases numbered 6, after V lost 7 bases and J lost 4 bases. The chain's CDR3 is CASTPGDRYNSPLHF. The CDR3 DNA reads as TGTGCCAGCACCCCGGGGGACAGGTATAATTCACCCCTCCACTTT.

This clonotype has only a few counts. The V and J genes are TRBV10-3 and TRBJ1-2; TRBD1 aligns across 7 bases. The CDR3 loop spans 16 amino acids. Germline V gene data show CDR1 as ENHRY and CDR2 as SYGVKD. With 0 bases clipped from V and 4 bases from J, the junction kept 8 bases outside the gene matches. The CDR3 region is CAISESGRQGLYGYTF. CDR3 nucleotide sequence: TGTGCCATCAGTGAGTCGGGTCGACAGGGCCTCTATGGCTACACCTTC.

The sample holds many counts of this clonotype. The chain links TRBV2 to TRBJ2-5, with TRBD1 matching 7 bases. The CDR3 runs 13 residues. Looked up from germline, CDR1 is SNHLY and CDR2 is FYNNEI. The trim removed 4 bases at V and 6 bases at J, leaving 5 bases unmatched. The CDR3 here is CASSGQGWKTQYF. The DNA for the CDR3 is TGTGCCAGCAGTGGACAGGGTTGGAAGACCCAGTACTTC.

This clonotype was seen at least ten times. V usage is TRBV12-3 or TRBV12-4 and J usage is TRBJ1-1, with 8 bases fitting TRBD1. There are 14 residues in the CDR3. V lost 7 bases, J lost 5 bases, and 9 bases stayed unmatched. The CDR3: CASTGQADLTEAFF. CDR3 nucleotides: TGTGCCAGCACGGGACAGGCCGATTTGACTGAAGCTTTCTTT.

This clonotype has at least ten counts. J is TRBJ2-7 and V is TRBV12-3 or TRBV12-4; perhaps TRBD1 as D (5 bases). The CDR3 covers 14 residues. The ends were cut back, 6 bases at V and 6 bases at J, with 18 bases in the middle. CDR3 bases: TGTGCCAGCAGCCAAATGCAGGGCTTTGGCGAGCAGTACTTC. Residues: CASSQMQGFGEQYF.